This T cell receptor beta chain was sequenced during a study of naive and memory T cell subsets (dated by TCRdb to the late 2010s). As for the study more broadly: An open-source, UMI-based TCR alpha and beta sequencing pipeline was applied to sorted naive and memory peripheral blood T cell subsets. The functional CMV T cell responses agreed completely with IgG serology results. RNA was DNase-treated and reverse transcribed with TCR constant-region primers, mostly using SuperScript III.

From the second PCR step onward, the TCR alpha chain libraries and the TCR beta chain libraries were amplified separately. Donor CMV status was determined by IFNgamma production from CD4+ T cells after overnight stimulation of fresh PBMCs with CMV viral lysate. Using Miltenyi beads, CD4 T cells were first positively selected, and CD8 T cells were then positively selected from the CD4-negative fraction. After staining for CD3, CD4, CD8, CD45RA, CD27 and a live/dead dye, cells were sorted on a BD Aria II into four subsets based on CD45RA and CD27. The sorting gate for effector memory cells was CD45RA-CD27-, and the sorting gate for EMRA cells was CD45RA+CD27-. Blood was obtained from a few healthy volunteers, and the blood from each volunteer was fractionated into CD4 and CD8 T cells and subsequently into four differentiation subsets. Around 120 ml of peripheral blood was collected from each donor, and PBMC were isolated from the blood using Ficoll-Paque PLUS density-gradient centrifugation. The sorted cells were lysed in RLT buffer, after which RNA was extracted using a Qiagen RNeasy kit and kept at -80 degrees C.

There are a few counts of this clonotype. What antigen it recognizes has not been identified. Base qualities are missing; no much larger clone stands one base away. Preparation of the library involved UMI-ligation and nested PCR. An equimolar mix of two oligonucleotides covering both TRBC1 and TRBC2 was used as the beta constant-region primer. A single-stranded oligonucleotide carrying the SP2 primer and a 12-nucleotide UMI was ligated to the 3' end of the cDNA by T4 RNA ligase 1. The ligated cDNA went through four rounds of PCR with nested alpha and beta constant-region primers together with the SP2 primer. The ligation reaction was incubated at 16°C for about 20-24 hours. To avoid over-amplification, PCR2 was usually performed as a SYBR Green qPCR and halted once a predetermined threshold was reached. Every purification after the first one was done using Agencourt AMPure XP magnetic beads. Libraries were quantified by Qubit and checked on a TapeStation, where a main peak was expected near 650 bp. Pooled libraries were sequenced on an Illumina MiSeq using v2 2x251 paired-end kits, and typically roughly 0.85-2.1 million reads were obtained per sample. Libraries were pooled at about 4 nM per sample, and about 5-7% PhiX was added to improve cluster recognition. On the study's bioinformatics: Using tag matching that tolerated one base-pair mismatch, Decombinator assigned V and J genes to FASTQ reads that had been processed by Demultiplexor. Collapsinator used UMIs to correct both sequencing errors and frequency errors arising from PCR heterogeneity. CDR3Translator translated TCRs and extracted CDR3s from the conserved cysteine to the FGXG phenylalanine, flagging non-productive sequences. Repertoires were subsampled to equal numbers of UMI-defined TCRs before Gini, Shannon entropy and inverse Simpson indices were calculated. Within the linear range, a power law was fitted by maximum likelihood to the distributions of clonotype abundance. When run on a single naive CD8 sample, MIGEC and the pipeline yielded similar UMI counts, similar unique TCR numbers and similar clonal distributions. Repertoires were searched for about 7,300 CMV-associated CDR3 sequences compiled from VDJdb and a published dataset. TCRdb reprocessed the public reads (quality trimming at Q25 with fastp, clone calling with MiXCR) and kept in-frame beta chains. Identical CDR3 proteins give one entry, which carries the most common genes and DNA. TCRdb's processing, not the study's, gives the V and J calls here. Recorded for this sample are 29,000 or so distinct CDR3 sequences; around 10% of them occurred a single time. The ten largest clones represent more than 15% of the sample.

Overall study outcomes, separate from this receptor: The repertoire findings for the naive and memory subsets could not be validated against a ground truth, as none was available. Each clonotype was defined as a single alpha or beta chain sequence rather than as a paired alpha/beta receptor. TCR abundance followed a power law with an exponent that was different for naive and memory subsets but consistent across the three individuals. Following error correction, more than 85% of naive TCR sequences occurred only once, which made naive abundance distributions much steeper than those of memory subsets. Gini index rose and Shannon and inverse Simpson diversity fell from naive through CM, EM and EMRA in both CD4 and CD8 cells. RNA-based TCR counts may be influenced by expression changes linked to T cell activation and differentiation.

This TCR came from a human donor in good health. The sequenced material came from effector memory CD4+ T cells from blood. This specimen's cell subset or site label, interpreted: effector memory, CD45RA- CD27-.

For the CDR3, the sequence is CATSREGGGSPLHF. The nucleotides read TGTGCCACCAGCAGAGAAGGAGGTGGGTCACCCCTCCACTTT. The sequence joins TRBV15 to TRBJ1-6, with no D gene named confidently. The germline V gene (reference sequence) yields LNHNV for CDR1 and YYDKDF for CDR2. The CDR3 goes from the cysteine to the phenylalanine over 14 residues. The entry retains the CDR3 DNA only, 42 bases that are in frame from base 1. Deletion took 0 bases off V and 10 bases off J, with a span of 10 bases between the germline ends.